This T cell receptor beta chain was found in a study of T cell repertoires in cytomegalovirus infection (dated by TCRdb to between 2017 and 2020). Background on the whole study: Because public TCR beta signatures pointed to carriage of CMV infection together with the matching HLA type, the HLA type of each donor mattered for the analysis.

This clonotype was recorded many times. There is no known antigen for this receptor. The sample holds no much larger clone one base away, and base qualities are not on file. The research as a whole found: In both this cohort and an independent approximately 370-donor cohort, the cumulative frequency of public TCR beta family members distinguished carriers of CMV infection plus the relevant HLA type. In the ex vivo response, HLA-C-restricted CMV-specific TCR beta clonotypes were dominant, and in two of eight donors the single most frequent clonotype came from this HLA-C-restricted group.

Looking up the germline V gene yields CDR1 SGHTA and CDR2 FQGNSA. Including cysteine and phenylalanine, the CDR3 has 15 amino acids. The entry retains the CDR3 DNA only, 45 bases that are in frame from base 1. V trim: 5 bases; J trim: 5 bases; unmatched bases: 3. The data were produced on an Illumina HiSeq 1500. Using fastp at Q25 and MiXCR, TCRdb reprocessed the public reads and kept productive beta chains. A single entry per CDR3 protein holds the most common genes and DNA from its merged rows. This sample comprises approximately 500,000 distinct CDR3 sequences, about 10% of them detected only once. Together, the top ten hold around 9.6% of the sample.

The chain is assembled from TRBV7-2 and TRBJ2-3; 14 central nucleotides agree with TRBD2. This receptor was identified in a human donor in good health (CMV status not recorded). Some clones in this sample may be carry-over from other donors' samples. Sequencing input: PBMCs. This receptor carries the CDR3 CASSRLAGGQDTQYF. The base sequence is TGTGCCAGCAGCCGACTAGCGGGGGGGCAAGATACGCAGTATTTT.